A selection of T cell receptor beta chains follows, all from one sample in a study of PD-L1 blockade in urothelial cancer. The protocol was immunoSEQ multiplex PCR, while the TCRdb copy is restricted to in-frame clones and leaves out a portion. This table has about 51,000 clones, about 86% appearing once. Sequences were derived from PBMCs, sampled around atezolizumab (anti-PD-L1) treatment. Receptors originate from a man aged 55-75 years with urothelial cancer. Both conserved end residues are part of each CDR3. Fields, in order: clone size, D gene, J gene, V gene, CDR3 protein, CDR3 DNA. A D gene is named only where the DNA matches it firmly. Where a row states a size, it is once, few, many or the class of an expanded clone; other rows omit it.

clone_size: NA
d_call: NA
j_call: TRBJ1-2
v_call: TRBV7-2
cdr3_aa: CASSFGRVDYGYTF
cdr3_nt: TGTGCCAGCAGCTTTGGCAGGGTTGACTATGGCTACACCTTC

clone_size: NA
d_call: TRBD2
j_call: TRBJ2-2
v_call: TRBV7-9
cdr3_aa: CASSSLAGWNTGELFF
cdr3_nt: TGTGCCAGCAGCTCACTAGCGGGGTGGAACACCGGGGAGCTGTTTTTT

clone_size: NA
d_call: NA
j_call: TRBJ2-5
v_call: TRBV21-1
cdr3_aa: CASYRTTPQETQYF
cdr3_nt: TGTGCCAGCTACCGGACAACGCCGCAAGAGACCCAGTACTTC

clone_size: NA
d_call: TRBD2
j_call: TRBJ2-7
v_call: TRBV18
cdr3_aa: CASSPIAGTQFNEQYF
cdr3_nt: TGTGCCAGCTCACCAATAGCGGGGACCCAGTTTAACGAGCAGTACTTC

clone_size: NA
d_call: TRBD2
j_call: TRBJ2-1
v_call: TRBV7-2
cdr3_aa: CASSMTSGVEVADNEQFF
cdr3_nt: TGTGCCAGCAGCATGACTAGCGGGGTAGAGGTGGCTGACAATGAGCAGTTCTTC

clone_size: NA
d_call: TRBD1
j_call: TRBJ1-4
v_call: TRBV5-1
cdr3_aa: CASRGMTGDNEKLFF
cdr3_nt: TGCGCCAGCAGGGGGATGACAGGGGACAATGAAAAACTGTTTTTT

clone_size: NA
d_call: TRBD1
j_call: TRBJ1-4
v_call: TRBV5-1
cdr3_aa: CASSLEPGGLSNEKLFF
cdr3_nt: TGCGCCAGCAGCTTGGAGCCAGGGGGCCTATCTAATGAAAAACTGTTTTTT

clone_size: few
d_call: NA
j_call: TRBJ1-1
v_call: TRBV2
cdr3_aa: CASSEPPTGAEAFF
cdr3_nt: TGTGCCAGCAGTGAGCCACCGACGGGGGCTGAAGCTTTCTTT

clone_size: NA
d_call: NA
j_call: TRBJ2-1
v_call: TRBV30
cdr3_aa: CASTSITYNEQFF
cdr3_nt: TGTGCCTCGACTAGTATAACGTACAATGAGCAGTTCTTC

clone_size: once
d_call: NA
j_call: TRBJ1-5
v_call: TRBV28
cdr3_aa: CASKLAGVQPQHF
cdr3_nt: TGTGCCAGCAAACTTGCGGGGGTACAGCCCCAGCATTTT

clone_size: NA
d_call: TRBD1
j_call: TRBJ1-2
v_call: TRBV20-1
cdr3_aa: CSARTGGLSF
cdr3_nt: TGCAGTGCCCGCACAGGGGGGCTAAGTTTC

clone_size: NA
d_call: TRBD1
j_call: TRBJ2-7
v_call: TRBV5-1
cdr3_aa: CASSVGQPNEQYF
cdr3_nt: TGCGCCAGCAGCGTGGGACAGCCGAACGAGCAGTACTTC

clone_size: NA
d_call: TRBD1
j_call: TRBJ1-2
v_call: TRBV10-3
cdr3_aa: CAIRGGQGDYGYTF
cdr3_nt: TGTGCCATCAGGGGTGGACAGGGCGACTATGGCTACACCTTC

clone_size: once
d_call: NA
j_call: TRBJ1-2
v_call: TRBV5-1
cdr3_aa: CASSLRARGGYTF
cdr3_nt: TGCGCCAGCTCCCTCCGAGCCCGGGGGGGCTACACCTTC

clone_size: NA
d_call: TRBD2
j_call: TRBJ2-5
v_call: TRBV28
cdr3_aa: CASSLSSGRVETQYF
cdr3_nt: TGTGCCAGCAGTTTATCTAGCGGGAGGGTAGAGACCCAGTACTTC

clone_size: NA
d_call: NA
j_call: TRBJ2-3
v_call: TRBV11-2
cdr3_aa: CASRSVLRADTQYF
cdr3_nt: TGTGCCAGCAGATCGGTTCTCCGAGCAGATACGCAGTATTTT

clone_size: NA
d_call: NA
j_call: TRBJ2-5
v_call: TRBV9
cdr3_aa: CASSVDEGTNQYF
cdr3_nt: TGTGCCAGCAGCGTAGACGAGGGCACAAATCAGTACTTC

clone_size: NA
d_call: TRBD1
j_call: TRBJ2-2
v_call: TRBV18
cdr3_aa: CASSPSRGGGTGELFF
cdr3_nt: TGTGCCAGCTCACCAAGTCGAGGGGGCGGCACCGGGGAGCTGTTTTTT

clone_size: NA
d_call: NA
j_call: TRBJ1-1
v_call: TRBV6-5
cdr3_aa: CASSEGEQAGAAFF
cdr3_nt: TGTGCCAGCAGTGAGGGGGAACAGGCGGGGGCAGCTTTCTTT

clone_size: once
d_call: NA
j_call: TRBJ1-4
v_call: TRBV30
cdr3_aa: CAWSRTRGTNEKLFF
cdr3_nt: TGTGCCTGGAGTAGAACACGGGGGACTAATGAAAAACTGTTTTTT

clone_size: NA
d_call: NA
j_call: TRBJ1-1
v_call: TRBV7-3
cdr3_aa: CASSLGGVGKEGEAFF
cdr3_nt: TGTGCCAGCAGCCTAGGAGGGGTGGGGAAAGAGGGTGAAGCTTTCTTT

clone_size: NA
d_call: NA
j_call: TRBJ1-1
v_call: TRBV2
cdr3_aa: CASVLVGGNTEAFF
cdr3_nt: TGTGCCAGCGTCCTAGTAGGAGGGAACACTGAAGCTTTCTTT

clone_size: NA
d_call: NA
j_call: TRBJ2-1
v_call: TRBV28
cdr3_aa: CASTGRSEQFF
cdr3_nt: TGTGCCAGCACTGGGCGAAGCGAGCAGTTCTTC

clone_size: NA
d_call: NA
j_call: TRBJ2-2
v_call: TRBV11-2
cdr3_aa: CASSFPGLLRAGELFF
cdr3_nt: TGTGCCAGCAGCTTTCCGGGACTCCTAAGGGCCGGGGAGCTGTTTTTT

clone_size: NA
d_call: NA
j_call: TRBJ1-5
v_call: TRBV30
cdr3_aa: CAWSTSTGINQPQHF
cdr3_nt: TGTGCCTGGAGCACCTCGACAGGAATAAATCAGCCCCAGCATTTT

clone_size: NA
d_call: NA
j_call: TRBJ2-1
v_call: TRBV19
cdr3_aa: CASSIGGSVNEQFF
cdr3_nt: TGTGCCAGTAGTATAGGGGGCAGCGTCAATGAGCAGTTCTTC

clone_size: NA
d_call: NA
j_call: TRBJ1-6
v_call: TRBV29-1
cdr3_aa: CSFSSSYNSPLHF
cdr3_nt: TGCAGCTTTAGCAGCTCCTATAATTCACCCCTCCACTTT

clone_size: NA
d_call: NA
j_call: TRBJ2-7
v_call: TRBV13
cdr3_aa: CASSLGTIGYEQYF
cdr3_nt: TGTGCCAGCAGCTTAGGGACAATAGGCTACGAGCAGTACTTC

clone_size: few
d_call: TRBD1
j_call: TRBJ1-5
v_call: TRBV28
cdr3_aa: CASNTGVSGQPQHF
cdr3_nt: TGTGCCAGCAATACAGGGGTATCAGGTCAGCCCCAGCATTTT

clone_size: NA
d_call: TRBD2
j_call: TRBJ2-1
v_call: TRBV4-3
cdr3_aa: CASSQRIAGGTYNEQFF
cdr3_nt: TGCGCCAGCAGCCAACGGATAGCGGGAGGAACTTACAATGAGCAGTTCTTC

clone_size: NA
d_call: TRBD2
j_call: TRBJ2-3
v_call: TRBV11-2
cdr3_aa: CASSLDRLAGSDTQYF
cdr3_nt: TGTGCCAGCAGCTTAGATAGACTAGCGGGCTCAGATACGCAGTATTTT

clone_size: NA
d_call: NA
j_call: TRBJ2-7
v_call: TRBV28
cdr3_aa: CASSLLLIVPSYEQYF
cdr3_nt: TGTGCCAGCAGCTTGCTCCTAATAGTCCCCTCCTACGAGCAGTACTTC

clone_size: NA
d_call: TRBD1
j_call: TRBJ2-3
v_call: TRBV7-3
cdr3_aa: CASSPDRVGTDTQYF
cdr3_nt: TGTGCCAGCAGCCCGGACAGGGTTGGTACAGATACGCAGTATTTT

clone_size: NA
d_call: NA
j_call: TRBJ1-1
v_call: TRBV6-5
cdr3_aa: CASSYPGGRAAEAFF
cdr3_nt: TGTGCCAGCAGTTACCCCGGCGGCCGTGCGGCTGAAGCTTTCTTT

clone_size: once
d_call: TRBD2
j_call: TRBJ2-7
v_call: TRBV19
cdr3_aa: CASTQTSGLSYEQYF
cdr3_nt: TGTGCCAGTACTCAAACTAGCGGGCTCTCCTACGAGCAGTACTTC

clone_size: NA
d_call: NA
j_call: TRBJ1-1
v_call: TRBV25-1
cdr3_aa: CASSPNYLSGDTEAFF
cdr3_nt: TGTGCCAGCAGTCCAAACTATCTATCGGGGGACACTGAAGCTTTCTTT

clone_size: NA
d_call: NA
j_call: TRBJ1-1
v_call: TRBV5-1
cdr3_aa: CASSLLDRFNTEAFF
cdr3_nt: TGCGCCAGCAGCCTCCTGGACAGATTTAACACTGAAGCTTTCTTT

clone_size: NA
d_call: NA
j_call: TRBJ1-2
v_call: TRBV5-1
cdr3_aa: CASSRGTGASNYGYTF
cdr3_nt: TGCGCCAGCAGCCGAGGAACAGGAGCCTCTAACTATGGCTACACCTTC

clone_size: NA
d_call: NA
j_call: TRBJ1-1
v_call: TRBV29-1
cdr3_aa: CSVERGGTEAFF
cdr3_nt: TGCAGCGTTGAGAGGGGGGGGACTGAAGCTTTCTTT

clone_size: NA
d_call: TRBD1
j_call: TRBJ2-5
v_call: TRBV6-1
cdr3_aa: CASSGQGSLQGTQYF
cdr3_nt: TGTGCCAGCAGCGGACAGGGGAGCCTCCAGGGGACCCAGTACTTC

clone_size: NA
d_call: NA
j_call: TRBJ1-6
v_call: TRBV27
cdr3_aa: CASSLSRGYNSPLHF
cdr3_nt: TGTGCCAGCAGTTTATCAAGGGGGTATAATTCACCCCTCCACTTT

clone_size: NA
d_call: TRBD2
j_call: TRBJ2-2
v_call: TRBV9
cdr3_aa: CASSVGLARSRTGELFF
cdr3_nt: TGTGCCAGCAGCGTTGGACTAGCAAGGTCGCGCACCGGGGAGCTGTTTTTT

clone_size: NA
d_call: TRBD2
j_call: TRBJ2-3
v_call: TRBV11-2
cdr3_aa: CASSLAGGIGDTQYF
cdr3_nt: TGTGCCAGCAGCCTGGCCGGGGGGATAGGAGATACGCAGTATTTT

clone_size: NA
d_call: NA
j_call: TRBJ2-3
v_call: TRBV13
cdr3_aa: CASSLGRDGSSRTDTQYF
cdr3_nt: TGTGCCAGCAGCTTGGGTCGAGACGGGAGCTCTCGGACAGATACGCAGTATTTT

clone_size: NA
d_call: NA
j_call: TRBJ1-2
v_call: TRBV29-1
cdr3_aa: CSVEDHLQGRGYTF
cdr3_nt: TGCAGCGTTGAAGATCATTTGCAGGGGCGGGGCTACACCTTC

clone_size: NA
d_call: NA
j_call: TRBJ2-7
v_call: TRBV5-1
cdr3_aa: CASSLRGPPYEQYF
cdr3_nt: TGCGCCAGCAGCCTTCGAGGGCCCCCCTACGAGCAGTACTTC

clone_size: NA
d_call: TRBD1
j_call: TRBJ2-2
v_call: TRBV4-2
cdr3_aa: CASSRDRKWTGLDTGELFF
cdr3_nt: TGTGCCAGCAGCCGTGACCGAAAATGGACAGGGCTTGACACCGGGGAGCTGTTTTTT

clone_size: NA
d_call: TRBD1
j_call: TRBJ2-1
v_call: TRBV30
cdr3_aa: CAWRRDRGGDEQFF
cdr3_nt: TGTGCCTGGAGACGGGACAGGGGAGGCGATGAGCAGTTCTTC

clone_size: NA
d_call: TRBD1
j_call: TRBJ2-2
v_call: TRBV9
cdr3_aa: CASSPQGANGELFF
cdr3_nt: TGTGCCAGCAGCCCACAGGGGGCCAACGGGGAGCTGTTTTTT

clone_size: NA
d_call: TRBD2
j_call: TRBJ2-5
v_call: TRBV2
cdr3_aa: CASSGLAGAWQETQYF
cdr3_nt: TGTGCCAGCAGTGGTCTAGCGGGAGCATGGCAAGAGACCCAGTACTTC

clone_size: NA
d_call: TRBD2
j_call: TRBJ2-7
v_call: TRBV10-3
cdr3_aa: CAISVGGGYEQYF
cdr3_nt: TGTGCCATCAGTGTCGGGGGGGGCTATGAGCAGTACTTC

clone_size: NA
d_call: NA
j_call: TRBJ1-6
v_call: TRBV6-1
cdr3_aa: CASSGGGTRSPLHF
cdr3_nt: TGTGCCAGCAGTGGGGGGGGCACAAGGTCACCCCTCCACTTT

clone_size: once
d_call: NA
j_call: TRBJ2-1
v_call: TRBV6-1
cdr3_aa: CASRPGTFSYNEQFF
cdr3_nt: TGTGCCAGCAGACCCGGGACATTCTCCTACAATGAGCAGTTCTTC

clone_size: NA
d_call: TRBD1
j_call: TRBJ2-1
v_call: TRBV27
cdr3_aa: CASTPLDRMSSYNEQFF
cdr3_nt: TGTGCCAGCACCCCCCTGGACAGGATGAGCTCCTACAATGAGCAGTTCTTC